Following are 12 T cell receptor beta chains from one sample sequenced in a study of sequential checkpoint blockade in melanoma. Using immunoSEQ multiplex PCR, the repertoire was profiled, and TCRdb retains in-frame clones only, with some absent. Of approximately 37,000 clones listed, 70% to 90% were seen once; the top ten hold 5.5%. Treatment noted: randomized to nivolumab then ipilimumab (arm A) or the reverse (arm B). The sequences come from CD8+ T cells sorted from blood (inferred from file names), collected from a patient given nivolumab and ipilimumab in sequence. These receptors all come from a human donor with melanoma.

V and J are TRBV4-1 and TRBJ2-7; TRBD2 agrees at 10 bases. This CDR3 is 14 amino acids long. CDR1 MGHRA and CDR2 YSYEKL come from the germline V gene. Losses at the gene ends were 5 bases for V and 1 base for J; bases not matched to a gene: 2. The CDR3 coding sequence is TGCGCCAGCAGCTATAGCGGGGGGTCCTACGAGCAGTACTTC. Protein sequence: CASSYSGGSYEQYF.

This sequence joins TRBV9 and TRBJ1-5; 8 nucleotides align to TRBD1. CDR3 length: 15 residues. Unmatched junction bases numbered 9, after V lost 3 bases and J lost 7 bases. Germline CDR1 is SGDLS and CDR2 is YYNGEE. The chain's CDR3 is CASSGGQGGFQPQHF. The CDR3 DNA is TGTGCCAGCAGCGGAGGACAGGGAGGATTCCAGCCCCAGCATTTT.

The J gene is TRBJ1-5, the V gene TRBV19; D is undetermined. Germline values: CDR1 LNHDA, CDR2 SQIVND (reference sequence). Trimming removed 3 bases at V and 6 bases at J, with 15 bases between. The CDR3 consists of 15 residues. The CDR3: CASSIGVGSGQPQHF. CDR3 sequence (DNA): TGTGCCAGTAGTATCGGGGTGGGCTCGGGTCAGCCCCAGCATTTT.

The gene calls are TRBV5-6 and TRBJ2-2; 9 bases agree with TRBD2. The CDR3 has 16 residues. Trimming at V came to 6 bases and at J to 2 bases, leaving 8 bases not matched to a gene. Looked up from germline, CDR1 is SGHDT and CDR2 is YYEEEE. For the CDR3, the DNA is TGTGCCAGCACCCTTGGCGGGGGGGCTAACACCGGGGAGCTGTTTTTT. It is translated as CASTLGGGANTGELFF.

This CDR3 reads CASSPVQNYEQYF. CDR3 sequence (DNA): TGTGCCAGCAGCCCTGTCCAGAACTACGAGCAGTACTTC. The rearrangement uses TRBV5-8 and TRBJ2-7; the D is unclear. Germline loops: CDR1 SGHTS, CDR2 YDEGEE. V lost 4 bases to trimming and J lost 3 bases, with 11 bases between them. The CDR3 totals 13 residues.

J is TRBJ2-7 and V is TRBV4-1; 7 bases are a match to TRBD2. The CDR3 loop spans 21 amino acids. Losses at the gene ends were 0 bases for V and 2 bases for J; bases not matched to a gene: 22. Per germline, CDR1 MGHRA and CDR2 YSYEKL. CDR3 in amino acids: CASSQDGTQEVWRELTYEQYF. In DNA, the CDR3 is TGCGCCAGCAGCCAAGATGGGACTCAGGAGGTGTGGCGGGAGTTAACCTACGAGCAGTACTTC.

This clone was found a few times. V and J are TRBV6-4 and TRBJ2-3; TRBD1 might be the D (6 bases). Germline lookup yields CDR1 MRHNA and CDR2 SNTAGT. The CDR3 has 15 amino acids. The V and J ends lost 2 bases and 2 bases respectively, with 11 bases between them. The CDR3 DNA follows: TGTGCCAGCAGTGACGGTGCAGGGGACACAGATACGCAGTATTTT. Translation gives CASSDGAGDTDTQYF.

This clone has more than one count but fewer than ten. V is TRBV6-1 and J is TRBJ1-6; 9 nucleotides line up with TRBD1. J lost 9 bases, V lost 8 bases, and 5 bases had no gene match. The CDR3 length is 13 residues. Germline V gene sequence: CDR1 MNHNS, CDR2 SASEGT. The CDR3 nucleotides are TGTGCCAGCGGGGGGACAGGGACTTCACCCCTCCACTTT. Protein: CASGGTGTSPLHF.

The CDR3 DNA follows: TGTGCCAGCAGTGAAGCGCCAGGATCCTACGAGCAGTACTTC. Amino acid sequence: CASSEAPGSYEQYF. The gene calls are TRBV6-1 and TRBJ2-7, with D uncertain. V was clipped by 0 bases and J by 1 base, with 7 bases between them. Germline V CDR1 and CDR2: MNHNS, SASEGT. The CDR3 is 14 residues long.

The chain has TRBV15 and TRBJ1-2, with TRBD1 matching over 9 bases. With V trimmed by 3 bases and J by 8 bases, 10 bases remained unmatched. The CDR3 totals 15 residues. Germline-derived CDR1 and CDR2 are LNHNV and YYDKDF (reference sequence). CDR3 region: CATSRVDRGVLGYTF. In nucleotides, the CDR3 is TGTGCCACCAGCAGGGTCGACAGGGGGGTACTCGGCTACACCTTC. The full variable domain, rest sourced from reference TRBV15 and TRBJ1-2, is DAMVIQNPRYQVTQFGKPVTLSCSQTLNHNVMYWYQQKSSQAPKLLFHYYDKDFNNEADTPDNFQSRRPNTSFCFLDIRSPGLGDTAMYLCATSRVDRGVLGYTFGSGTRLTVV.

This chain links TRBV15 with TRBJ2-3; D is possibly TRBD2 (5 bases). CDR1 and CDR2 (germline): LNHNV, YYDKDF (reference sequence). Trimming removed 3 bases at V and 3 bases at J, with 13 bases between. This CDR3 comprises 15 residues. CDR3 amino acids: CATSSPRTGTDTQYF. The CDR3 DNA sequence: TGTGCCACCAGCAGTCCACGGACTGGAACAGATACGCAGTATTTT.

CDR3 loop: CASSSGHPSTDTQYF. CDR3 DNA: TGTGCCAGCAGTTCGGGACACCCAAGCACAGATACGCAGTATTTT. V and J are TRBV6-6 and TRBJ2-3, with D possibly being TRBD1 (6 bases). CDR1 and CDR2 from the germline V gene are MNHNY and SVGAGI (reference sequence). The length of the CDR3 is 15 residues. Trimming took off 4 bases at V and 0 bases at J, with 11 bases between the two ends.